Following are 22 T cell receptor beta chains from one sample sequenced in a study of blood T cells in healthy people across ages. Primed by a sample-barcoded 5' primer and a J-beta primer mix, a second PCR proceeded for roughly 7 to 12 cycles. TCRdb ran MiXCR on the 5' RACE reads and lists one entry per CDR3 protein. The sample includes approximately 810,000 distinct CDR3 sequences, around 30% of them seen just once. Sequenced: blood. The receptors stem from a woman aged 80 or over in good health.

The CDR3 spells CASSYSSRRMNTEAFF. The CDR3 DNA is TGTGCCAGCAGTTACTCGAGTAGGCGGATGAACACTGAAGCTTTCTTT. The V gene is TRBV6-2 or TRBV6-3, the J gene TRBJ1-1, with D unresolved. Germline CDR1 and CDR2: MNHEY and SVGEGT. Trimming left V 0 bases short and J 0 bases short, with 11 bases between. CDR3 length: 16 amino acids.

This clonotype appeared once. The J gene is TRBJ1-2, the V gene TRBV27; TRBD1 agrees at 7 bases. The germline V gene has CDR1 MNHEY and CDR2 SMNVEV (reference sequence). J lost 4 bases, V lost 5 bases, and 7 bases had no gene match. This CDR3 is built from 14 residues. This chain's CDR3 is CASSPTGMAYGYTF. The CDR3, as DNA: TGTGCCAGCAGTCCGACAGGGATGGCCTATGGCTACACCTTC.

The V gene is TRBV19, the J gene TRBJ1-5, with D possibly TRBD1 on 5 matching bases. This CDR3 is 15 amino acids long. Germline CDR1 LNHDA, CDR2 SQIVND (reference sequence). Trimming removed 5 bases at V and 0 bases at J, with 11 bases between. CDR3 amino acids: CASSEGTYSNQPQHF. The CDR3 DNA is TGTGCCAGTAGTGAGGGGACCTATAGCAATCAGCCCCAGCATTTT.

This clonotype has a handful of counts. A clone one base away is much larger, so this may be a read error. This chain uses TRBV5-1 with TRBJ2-3; perhaps TRBD1 as D (6 bases). The CDR3 covers 15 residues. Per germline, CDR1 SGHRS and CDR2 YFSETQ. CDR3 DNA: TGCGCCAGCAGCTTAGGACAGATCAGCATAGATACGCAGTATTTT. The encoded protein is CASSLGQISIDTQYF.

The chain is built from TRBV12-3 or TRBV12-4 and TRBJ1-2; D uncertain. The CDR3 length is 14 residues. The V end was cut by 4 bases, the J end by 8 bases, with 17 bases between. CDR3 nucleotide sequence: TGTGCCAGCAGTTCCTCAGGTATTGGGCAAGGCTACACCTTC. Protein: CASSSSGIGQGYTF.

This clonotype was counted at least ten times. The V gene is TRBV6-4, the J gene TRBJ2-1, with D unclear. The CDR3 spans 15 residues. The V gene's germline CDR1 is MRHNA and CDR2 SNTAGT. Trimming removed 0 bases at V and 9 bases at J, with 15 bases between. The CDR3 sequence is CASSDSYGSWGEQFF. Written as DNA, the CDR3 is TGTGCCAGCAGTGACTCCTACGGATCATGGGGTGAGCAGTTCTTC.

This clonotype has ten or more counts. The V call is TRBV5-6, the J call TRBJ2-7; 9 nucleotides agree with TRBD1. The CDR3 loop spans 17 amino acids. V gave up 3 bases and J gave up 3 bases; unmatched junction bases: 13. Germline CDR1 reads SGHDT; CDR2 reads YYEEEE. CDR3 in DNA: TGTGCCAGCAGCTCCTTGAGCCGGGACAGGGCCTTCTACGAGCAGTACTTC. It yields the protein CASSSLSRDRAFYEQYF. Combining the CDR3 with reference TRBV5-6 and TRBJ2-7 gives the whole variable domain DAGVTQSPTHLIKTRGQQVTLRCSPKSGHDTVSWYQQALGQGPQFIFQYYEEEERQRGNFPDRFSGHQFPNYSSELNVNALLLGDSALYLCASSSLSRDRAFYEQYFGPGTRLTVT.

This clonotype was counted a few times. A much larger clonotype is one base distant, so this may be a read error. The V gene is TRBV29-1, the J gene TRBJ2-7, with a possible D match to TRBD2 (5 bases). The end of the DNA fits TRBJ2-5 better, so the J call may be wrong. Germline V gene sequence: CDR1 SQVTM, CDR2 ANQGSEA. The CDR3 totals 14 residues. In DNA, the CDR3 is TGCAGCGTTGAAACTCCGGTCCGAGGAGGGACCCAGTACTTC. It specifies CSVETPVRGGTQYF.

Ten or more counts support this clonotype. The V call is TRBV7-2, the J call TRBJ2-7; TRBD2 might be the D (6 bases). CDR1 SGHTA and CDR2 FQGNSA come from the germline V gene. With 2 bases removed from V and 6 bases from J, the gap between germline ends came to 11 bases. The CDR3 covers 13 residues. CDR3 nucleotides: TGTGCCAGCAGCTTAAGCGTGGAGGGCGAGCAGTACTTC. Encoded protein: CASSLSVEGEQYF.

This clonotype was counted only a few times. The rearrangement uses TRBV18 and TRBJ2-5; 7 bases are shared with TRBD1. The CDR3 runs to 15 residues. From germline, CDR1 is KGHSH and CDR2 LQKENI. Germline trimming cut 6 bases from V and 4 bases from J; bases unmatched to any gene: 11. Here the CDR3 DNA reads TGTGCCAGCTCTCCGGGACAGCGCCCTCCAGAGACCCAGTACTTC. This codes for CASSPGQRPPETQYF.

The sample holds many counts of this clonotype. The chain uses TRBV6-2 or TRBV6-3 and TRBJ2-3, with D possibly TRBD1 on 5 matching bases. Germline CDR1 MNHEY, CDR2 SVGEGT. Trimming stripped 6 bases from V and 7 bases from J, with 11 bases between. The CDR3 runs to 12 residues. This chain's CDR3 is CASSRQGNTQYF. CDR3 bases: TGTGCCAGCAGCCGCCAGGGAAATACGCAGTATTTT.

For this clonotype: In this CDR3 the conserved last residue, phenylalanine or tryptophan, is missing, so a read error is likely. The DNA is omitted, as the CDR3 cannot be located on it reliably, and the CDR3 follows TCRdb's listing. The rearrangement joins TRBV6-6 to TRBJ1-5. CDR1 MNHNY and CDR2 SVGAGI come from the germline V gene (reference sequence). The CDR3 spans 14 amino acids, including both terminal residues. CDR3 region: CASSSQISNQPRHV.

A remark on this clonotype: A much larger clone lies one base from this, so it may be a read error. The chain joins TRBV12-3 or TRBV12-4 to TRBJ2-3; 10 bases are a match to TRBD1. This CDR3 comprises 14 residues. This chain's CDR3 is CASRETGGTDAQYF. The CDR3 nucleotides are TGTGCCAGCAGGGAGACAGGGGGCACAGATGCGCAGTATTTT.

CDR3 nucleotides: TGTGCCAGCAATATTAGACAGGGAAGCACTGAAGCTTTCTTT. Encoded protein: CASNIRQGSTEAFF. J is TRBJ1-1 and V is TRBV2, with TRBD1 matching 7 bases. The ends lost 7 bases at V and 4 bases at J; junction bases unmatched: 9. The CDR3 loop spans 14 amino acids. The germline CDR1 and CDR2 sequences are SNHLY and FYNNEI.

Of note for this clonotype: The missing conserved phenylalanine or tryptophan at the end of this CDR3 makes a read error likely. The chain links TRBV6-1 to TRBJ2-5; D is ambiguous. The V end was cut by 6 bases, the J end by 3 bases, with 14 bases between. CDR1 is MNHNS and CDR2 is SASEGT in the germline V gene. The CDR3 extends over 14 amino acids. The CDR3 DNA is TGTGCCAGCAGCATAGACCGTTTGGAAGAGACCCAGTACTCC. Protein sequence: CASSIDRLEETQYS.

Regarding this clonotype: A much larger clonotype is one base distant, so this may be a read error. The J gene is TRBJ1-2, the V gene TRBV20-1; TRBD1 matches 10 bases. CDR1 and CDR2 from the germline V gene are DFQATT and SNEGSKA (reference sequence). The trim removed 6 bases at V and 4 bases at J, leaving 5 bases unmatched. CDR3 length: 13 residues. The CDR3 DNA reads as TGCAGTGCGAGGACAGGGGGAGCCTATGGCTACACCTTC. It encodes CSARTGGAYGYTF.

The CDR3, as DNA: TGTGCCAGCAGACCCGGACAGGGGGTACAAGAGACCCAGTACTTC. Its protein product is CASRPGQGVQETQYF. This sequence joins TRBV5-5 and TRBJ2-5; 10 bases are a match to TRBD1. CDR1 SGHKS and CDR2 YYEKEE come from the germline V gene (reference sequence). The junction had 6 bases not matched to a gene; V was cut back by 5 bases and J by 2 bases. The CDR3 is 15 residues long. The full variable domain, completed using reference TRBV5-5 and TRBJ2-5, is DAGVTQSPTHLIKTRGQQVTLRCSPISGHKSVSWYQQVLGQGPQFIFQYYEKEERGRGNFPDRFSARQFPNYSSELNVNALLLGDSALYLCASRPGQGVQETQYFGPGTRLLVL.

The sample holds many counts of this clonotype. The chain carries TRBV20-1 and TRBJ2-4; D may be TRBD2 (5 bases). Germline V gene data show CDR1 as DFQATT and CDR2 as SNEGSKA (reference sequence). This CDR3 is 14 amino acids long. The V end was cut by 1 base, the J end by 1 base, with 8 bases between. As DNA, the CDR3 is TGCAGTGCTAGAGGACGCGGGGCCAAAAACATTCAGTACTTC. Its translation: CSARGRGAKNIQYF.

V and J are TRBV10-3 and TRBJ2-5; TRBD1 might be the D (6 bases). The J call may be faulty, since TRBJ2-7 better matches the DNA end. Germline V gives CDR1 ENHRY, CDR2 SYGVKD. This CDR3 is 16 amino acids long. CDR3 sequence reads: CAISEPGQGSFCEQYF. The DNA for the CDR3 is TGTGCCATCAGTGAGCCAGGGCAGGGGAGTTTCTGCGAGCAGTACTTC.

Notes on this clonotype: A much larger clone sits a single nucleotide away, making a read error possible. The chain joins TRBV4-3 to TRBJ2-5; no clear D. Germline assignment: CDR1 LGHNA and CDR2 YSLEER. The CDR3 totals 15 residues. As DNA, the CDR3 is TGCGCCGGCAGCCAAGCCTTCGGAGTCCAAGAGACCCAGTACTTC. As protein: CAGSQAFGVQETQYF.

This clonotype was found a few times. This sequence joins TRBV7-2 and TRBJ2-3; TRBD2 matches 10 bases. Germline V gives CDR1 SGHTA, CDR2 FQGNSA. V lost 4 bases, J lost 3 bases, and 10 bases stayed unmatched. This CDR3 has 17 amino acids. Here the CDR3 DNA reads TGTGCCAGCAGCTCCCGAGGTAGCGGGGGGTGGACAGATACGCAGTATTTT. Amino acid sequence: CASSSRGSGGWTDTQYF.

The sample holds many counts of this clonotype. V gene TRBV27 combines with J gene TRBJ1-4, with 9 bases identical to TRBD1. The germline V gene has CDR1 MNHEY and CDR2 SMNVEV (reference sequence). Unmatched junction bases numbered 4, after V lost 3 bases and J lost 5 bases. The CDR3 consists of 15 residues. Here the CDR3 reads CASSLIGTGNEKLFF. The CDR3 coding sequence is TGTGCCAGCAGTTTGATCGGGACAGGGAATGAAAAACTGTTTTTT.